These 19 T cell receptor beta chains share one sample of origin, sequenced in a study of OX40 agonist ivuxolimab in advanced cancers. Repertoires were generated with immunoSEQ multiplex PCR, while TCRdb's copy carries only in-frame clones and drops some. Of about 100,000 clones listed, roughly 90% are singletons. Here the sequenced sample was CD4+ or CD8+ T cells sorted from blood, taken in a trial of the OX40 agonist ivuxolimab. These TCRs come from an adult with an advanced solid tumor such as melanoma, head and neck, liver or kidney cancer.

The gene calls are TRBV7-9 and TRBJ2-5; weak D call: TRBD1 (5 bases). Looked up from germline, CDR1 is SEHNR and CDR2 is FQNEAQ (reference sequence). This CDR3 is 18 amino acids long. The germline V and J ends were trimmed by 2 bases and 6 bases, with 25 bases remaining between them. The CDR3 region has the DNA TGTGCCAGCAGCTTACTAGGCTACGGATCAGGGAATGCGCAGACCCAGTACTTC. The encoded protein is CASSLLGYGSGNAQTQYF.

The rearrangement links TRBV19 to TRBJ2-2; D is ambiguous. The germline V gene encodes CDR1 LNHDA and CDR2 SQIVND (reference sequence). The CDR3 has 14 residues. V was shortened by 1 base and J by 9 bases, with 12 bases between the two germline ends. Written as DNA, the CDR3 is TGTGCCAGTAGTATAGCCGGCGCGCCCCGGGAGCTGTTTTTT. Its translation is CASSIAGAPRELFF.

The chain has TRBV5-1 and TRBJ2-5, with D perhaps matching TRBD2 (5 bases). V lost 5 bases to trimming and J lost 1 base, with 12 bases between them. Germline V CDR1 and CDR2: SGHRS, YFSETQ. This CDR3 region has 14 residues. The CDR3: CASRAGLLQETQYF. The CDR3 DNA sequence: TGCGCCAGCAGGGCCGGACTTCTCCAAGAGACCCAGTACTTC.

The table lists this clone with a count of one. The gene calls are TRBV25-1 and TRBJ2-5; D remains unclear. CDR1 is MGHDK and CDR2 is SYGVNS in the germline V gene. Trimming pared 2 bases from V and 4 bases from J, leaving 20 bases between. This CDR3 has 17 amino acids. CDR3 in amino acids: CASSETPKGRRLETQYF. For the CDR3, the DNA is TGTGCCAGCAGTGAAACCCCTAAGGGAAGAAGGTTAGAGACCCAGTACTTC.

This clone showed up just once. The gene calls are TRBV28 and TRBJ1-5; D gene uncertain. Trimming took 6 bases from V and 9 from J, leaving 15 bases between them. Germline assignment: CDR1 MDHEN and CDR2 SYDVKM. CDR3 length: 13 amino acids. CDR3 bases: TGTGCCAGCAGCTTCACAAGGGCGAGGCCCCAGCATTTT. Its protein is CASSFTRARPQHF.

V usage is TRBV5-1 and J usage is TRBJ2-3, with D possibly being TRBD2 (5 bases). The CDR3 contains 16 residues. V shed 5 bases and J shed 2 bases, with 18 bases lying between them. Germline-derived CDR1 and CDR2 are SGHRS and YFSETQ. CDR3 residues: CASSPTGSSVTDTQYF. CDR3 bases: TGCGCCAGCAGTCCGACGGGGTCCTCCGTCACAGATACGCAGTATTTT. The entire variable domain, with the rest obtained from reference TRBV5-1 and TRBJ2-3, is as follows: KAGVTQTPRYLIKTRGQQVTLSCSPISGHRSVSWYQQTPGQGLQFLFEYFSETQRNKGNFPGRFSGRQFSNSRSEMNVSTLELGDSALYLCASSPTGSSVTDTQYFGPGTRLTVL.

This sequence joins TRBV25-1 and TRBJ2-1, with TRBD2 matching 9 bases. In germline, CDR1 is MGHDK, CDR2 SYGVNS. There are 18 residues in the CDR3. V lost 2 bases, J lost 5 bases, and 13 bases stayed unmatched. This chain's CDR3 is CASSEPPSGTSPNNEQFF. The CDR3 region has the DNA TGTGCCAGCAGTGAACCCCCGAGCGGGACTAGCCCTAACAATGAGCAGTTCTTC.

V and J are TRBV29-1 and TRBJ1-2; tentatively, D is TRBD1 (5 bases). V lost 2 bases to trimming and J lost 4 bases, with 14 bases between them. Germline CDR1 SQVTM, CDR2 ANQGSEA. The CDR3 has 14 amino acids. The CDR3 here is CSVEIMAGTYGYTF. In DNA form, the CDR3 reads TGCAGCGTTGAAATAATGGCAGGGACCTATGGCTACACCTTC.

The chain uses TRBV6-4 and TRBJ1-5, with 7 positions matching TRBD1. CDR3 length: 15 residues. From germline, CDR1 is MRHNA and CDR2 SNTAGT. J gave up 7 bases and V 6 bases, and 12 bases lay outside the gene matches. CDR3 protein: CASRDRHRRGQPQHF. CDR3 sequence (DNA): TGTGCCAGCAGGGACAGGCACAGGCGAGGACAGCCCCAGCATTTT.

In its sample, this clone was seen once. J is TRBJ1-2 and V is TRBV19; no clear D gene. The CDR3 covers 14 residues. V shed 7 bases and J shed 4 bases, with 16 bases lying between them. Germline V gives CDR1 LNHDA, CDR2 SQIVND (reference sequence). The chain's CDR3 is CASTRTESLYGYTF. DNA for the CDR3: TGTGCCAGTACTCGGACGGAGTCCCTCTATGGCTACACCTTC.

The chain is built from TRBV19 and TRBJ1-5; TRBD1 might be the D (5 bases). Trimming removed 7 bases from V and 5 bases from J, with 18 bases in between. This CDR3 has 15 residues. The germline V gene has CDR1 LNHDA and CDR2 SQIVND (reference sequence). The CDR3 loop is CASTPFQGGDQPQHF. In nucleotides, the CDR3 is TGTGCCAGTACCCCATTCCAGGGCGGCGATCAGCCCCAGCATTTT.

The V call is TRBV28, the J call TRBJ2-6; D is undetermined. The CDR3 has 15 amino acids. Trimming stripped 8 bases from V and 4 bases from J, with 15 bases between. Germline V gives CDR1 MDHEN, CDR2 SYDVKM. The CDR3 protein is CASSLGVAGANVLTF. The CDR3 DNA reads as TGTGCCAGCTCTCTGGGCGTAGCAGGGGCCAACGTCCTGACTTTC.

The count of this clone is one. For the CDR3, the DNA is TGTGCCAGCAGCTTGTTAGGGACACTCAACACCGGGGAGCTGTTTTTT. This sequence encodes CASSLLGTLNTGELFF. The gene calls are TRBV5-8 and TRBJ2-2, with D perhaps TRBD1 (6 bases). Per germline, CDR1 SGHTS and CDR2 YDEGEE. The CDR3 loop spans 16 amino acids. With 1 base removed from V and 2 bases from J, the gap between germline ends came to 12 bases. The full variable domain, its missing parts supplied by reference TRBV5-8 and TRBJ2-2, is EAGVTQSPTHLIKTRGQQATLRCSPISGHTSVYWYQQALGLGLQFLLWYDEGEERNRGNFPPRFSGRQFPNYSSELNVNALELEDSALYLCASSLLGTLNTGELFFGEGSRLTVL.

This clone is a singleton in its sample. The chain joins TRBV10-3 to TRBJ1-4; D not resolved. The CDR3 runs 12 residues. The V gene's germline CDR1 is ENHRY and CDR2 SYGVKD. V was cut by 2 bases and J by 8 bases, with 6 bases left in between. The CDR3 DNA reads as TGTGCCATCAGTGAGAACGCCGAAAAACTGTTTTTT. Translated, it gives CAISENAEKLFF.

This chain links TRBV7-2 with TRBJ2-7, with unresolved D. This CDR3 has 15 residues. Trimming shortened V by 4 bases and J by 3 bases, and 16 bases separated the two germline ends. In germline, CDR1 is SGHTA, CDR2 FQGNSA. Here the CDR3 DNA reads TGTGCCAGCAGCTCCTCTGGATTGGGCTACTACGAGCAGTACTTC. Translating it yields CASSSSGLGYYEQYF.

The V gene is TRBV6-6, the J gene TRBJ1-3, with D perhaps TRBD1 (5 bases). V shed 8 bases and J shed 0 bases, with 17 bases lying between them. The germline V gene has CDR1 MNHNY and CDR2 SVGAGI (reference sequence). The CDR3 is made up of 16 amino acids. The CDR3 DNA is TGTGCCAGCGAGAGGGGCAGTCACCTCTCTGGAAACACCATATATTTT. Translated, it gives CASERGSHLSGNTIYF.

The CDR3 is CASSTRDGRSDTIYF. The CDR3 nucleotides read TGTGCCAGCAGCACCCGGGACGGAAGAAGTGACACCATATATTTT. The chain links TRBV5-4 to TRBJ1-3, with D tentatively TRBD1 (5 bases). The CDR3 covers 15 residues. Trimming shortened V by 4 bases and J by 8 bases, and 19 bases separated the two germline ends. CDR1 SGHNT and CDR2 YYREEE come from the germline V gene (reference sequence).

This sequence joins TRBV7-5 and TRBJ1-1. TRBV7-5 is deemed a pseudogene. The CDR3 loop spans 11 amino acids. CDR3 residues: CVRRPGVGAFF. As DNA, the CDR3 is TGTGTCAGAAGGCCGGGAGTAGGGGCTTTCTTT.

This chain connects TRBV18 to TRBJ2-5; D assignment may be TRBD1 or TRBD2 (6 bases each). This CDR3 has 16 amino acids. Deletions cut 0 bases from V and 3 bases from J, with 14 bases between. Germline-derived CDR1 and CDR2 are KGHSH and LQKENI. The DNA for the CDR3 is TGTGCCAGCTCACCACCTAATCGGGGGCGGGAAGAGACCCAGTACTTC. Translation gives CASSPPNRGREETQYF.